This entry lists 3 T cell receptor beta chains sequenced from one sample in a study of T cell responses to AZD1222 COVID-19 vaccine. Some clones are missing from TCRdb's copy, which holds only in-frame ones; the method was immunoSEQ multiplex PCR. The sample holds some 120,000 clones; around 86% are singletons and the top ten take 6.5% to 9.5%. The specimen comprised peripheral blood, sampled on day 0 of AZD1222 vaccination. Receptor source: an adult in good health.

The rearrangement uses TRBV3-1 (or the pseudogene TRBV3-2) and TRBJ1-1, with D unclear. V was trimmed by 5 bases and J by 3 bases, leaving 10 bases between them. Germline lookup yields CDR1 LGHDT and CDR2 YNNKEL (reference sequence). The CDR3 contains 13 residues. The CDR3 protein is CASSTSGYTEAFF. CDR3 in DNA: TGTGCCAGCAGCACTAGCGGGTACACTGAAGCTTTCTTT.

The rearrangement uses TRBV15 and TRBJ1-5; TRBD1 is a possible D gene (6 bases). V lost 3 bases and J lost 6, with 18 bases in between. Germline V gene data show CDR1 as LNHNV and CDR2 as YYDKDF (reference sequence). This CDR3 is built from 16 residues. In nucleotides, the CDR3 is TGTGCCACCAGCAGGCGGGGCACAGGGATCGGTCAGCCCCAGCATTTT. Translated: CATSRRGTGIGQPQHF.

The chain combines TRBV3-1 (or the pseudogene TRBV3-2) with TRBJ1-3; D might be TRBD1 (5 bases). This CDR3 has 17 residues. CDR1 and CDR2 from the germline V gene are LGHDT and YNNKEL (reference sequence). Trimming removed 1 base at V and 0 bases at J, with 13 bases between. The chain's CDR3 is CASSQGSGRGSGNTIYF. In nucleotides, the CDR3 is TGTGCCAGCAGCCAAGGGTCAGGGAGAGGCTCTGGAAACACCATATATTTT.